This T cell receptor beta chain was retrieved from a study of human T cells and chemical hapten exposure. Looking at the study overall: Diphenylcyclopropenone doses were given weekly to the scalps of patients across the approximately 24-week study. Alopecia areata, totalis or universalis was found in mostly female patients.

V lost 2 bases to trimming and J lost 2 bases, with 4 bases between them. Germline-derived CDR1 and CDR2 are GTSNPN and SVGIG (reference sequence). CDR3 length equals 11 residues. As to time point: pre-sensitization, week 0. Treatment reported: therapeutic diphenylcyclopropenone sensitization with weekly scalp DPC. Study results and limitations: PT1 expanded TCR counts and patch test score correlated positively.

This clonotype was found many times. Its specificity is unknown. Individual cDNA molecules in this library carried unique molecular identifiers. TCRdb itself ran the RACE reads through MiXCR, one entry per CDR3 protein. The sample includes tens of thousands of distinct CDR3 sequences, roughly 9.7% of them seen just once. The chain combines TRBV30 with TRBJ2-7; D ambiguous. The specimen was whole blood, collected in connection with sensitization to the hapten diphenylcyclopropenone (DPC). The clonotype was recovered from a woman between 50 and 59 years old with alopecia areata. Some clones in this sample may be carry-over from other donors' samples. The chain's CDR3 is CAWSMTYEQYF. DNA of the CDR3: TGTGCCTGGAGTATGACCTACGAGCAGTACTTC.